The 5 T cell receptor beta chains given below trace back to one sample, sequenced in a study of cytomegalovirus exposure and HLA in healthy donors (dated by TCRdb to about 2017). Library preparation employed the immunoSEQ multiplex PCR assay. The multiplex PCR relied on a mix of 60 forward primers for TCR Vbeta segments and 13 reverse primers for TCR Jbeta segments. TCRdb took over this immuneACCESS table, retaining in-frame rearrangements with V and J assigned. Such tables are incomplete; in checked studies, under half of the missing clones stem from an unresolved V gene, and the remainder is unexplained. Here the sample has roughly 120,000 clones; roughly 81% occur a single time. The top ten hold 0.95% to 1.4% of the sample. Sequenced input: PBMCs. All receptors come from a woman aged 25 to 39 in good health and CMV-seronegative.

The gene calls are TRBV9 and TRBJ1-3; TRBD1 is a possible D gene (6 bases). CDR1 SGDLS and CDR2 YYNGEE come from the germline V gene. The CDR3 is 15 residues long. V lost 4 bases, J lost 0 bases, and 11 bases lay in between. CDR3 sequence (DNA): TGTGCCAGCAGCCAGGACAGAATCTCTGGAAACACCATATATTTT. The encoded protein is CASSQDRISGNTIYF.

The sample holds a few counts of this clone. The CDR3, as DNA: TGTGCCAGCAGCCTACAACTAGCGGGGGGGCTCTACAATGAGCAGTTCTTC. Translated: CASSLQLAGGLYNEQFF. The chain couples TRBV5-4 to TRBJ2-1; 13 bases fit TRBD2. The CDR3 contains 17 residues. Per the germline V gene, CDR1 is SGHNT and CDR2 is YYREEE (reference sequence). V trimming: 4 bases; J trimming: 3 bases; junction bases outside the gene matches: 7.

This clone was seen more than once but under ten times. The V and J genes are TRBV7-6 and TRBJ2-7; D is perhaps TRBD2 (5 bases). Trimming left V 1 base short and J 0 bases short, with 13 bases between. The CDR3 is made up of 16 amino acids. The germline gives CDR1 SGHVS, CDR2 FNYEAQ. The CDR3 loop reads CASSLGIGVSSYEQYF. CDR3 nucleotides: TGTGCCAGCAGCTTAGGTATCGGGGTCAGCTCCTACGAGCAGTACTTC.

The J gene is TRBJ1-1, the V gene TRBV19; D uncertain. Germline V gene lookup returns CDR1 LNHDA and CDR2 SQIVND (reference sequence). Between the trimmed V and J ends, which lost 8 bases and 0 bases, there was a span of 16 bases. This CDR3 is built from 15 residues. The CDR3 DNA sequence: TGTGCCAGTGGATCCGACTGGCCGATGAACACTGAAGCTTTCTTT. Amino acid sequence: CASGSDWPMNTEAFF.

Points on this clone: The junction and the germline gene differ at one end; a read error may be behind it. This chain connects TRBV7-9 to TRBJ1-1; 7 nucleotides align to TRBD1. This CDR3 is 17 amino acids long. Germline V gives CDR1 SEHNR, CDR2 FQNEAQ (reference sequence). The DNA of the CDR3 is TGTTCCAGCAGCTTATCCTCGGCCAGCGCAGGGGGGACTGAAGCTTTCTTT. Translating gives CSSSLSSASAGGTEAFF.